These 9 T cell receptor beta chains were all obtained from the same sample, sequenced in a study of T cell changes during pregnancy in multiple sclerosis. The table came from immunoSEQ multiplex PCR; TCRdb's copy has only in-frame clones and leaves some out. There are 75,000 to 95,000 clones in the sample; 92% occur only once, and more than 1.5% lies in the top ten. The sample here was peripheral blood, taken in the first trimester of pregnancy. The receptors stem from a female donor with multiple sclerosis, enrolled in a pregnancy study.

The chain links TRBV27 to TRBJ2-2; TRBD2 matches 8 bases. CDR1 MNHEY and CDR2 SMNVEV come from the germline V gene (reference sequence). The CDR3 covers 17 residues. V lost 5 bases, J lost 6 bases, and 14 bases stayed unmatched. The CDR3 protein is CASSPILRGTRSGELFF. The CDR3 nucleotides are TGTGCCAGCAGTCCCATCCTTCGGGGGACTAGATCCGGGGAGCTGTTTTTT.

The genes are TRBV5-6 and TRBJ2-3; TRBD1 might be the D (5 bases). With 2 bases removed from V and 0 bases from J, the gap between germline ends came to 7 bases. Germline assignment: CDR1 SGHDT and CDR2 YYEEEE. There are 14 residues in the CDR3. The CDR3 DNA sequence: TGTGCCAGCAGCTTAGGGGCTAGCACAGATACGCAGTATTTT. Translated, it gives CASSLGASTDTQYF.

This chain connects TRBV5-4 to TRBJ2-3; no definite D call. The CDR3 contains 13 residues. V gave up 1 base and J gave up 3 bases, with 6 bases separating them. Germline-derived CDR1 and CDR2 are SGHNT and YYREEE (reference sequence). The CDR3 loop is CASSLRATDTQYF. The CDR3, as DNA: TGTGCCAGCAGCTTGAGAGCAACAGATACGCAGTATTTT.

The rearrangement links TRBV5-1 to TRBJ1-2; TRBD1 is a possible D gene (5 bases). CDR1 and CDR2 from the germline V gene are SGHRS and YFSETQ. CDR3 size: 15 residues. V lost 0 bases to trimming and J lost 8 bases, with 17 bases between them. CDR3: CASSLGAGLLGGYTF. The CDR3 nucleotides read TGCGCCAGCAGCTTGGGAGCGGGGCTATTGGGAGGCTACACCTTC. Looking up the rest from reference TRBV5-1 and TRBJ1-2 gives the full variable domain: KAGVTQTPRYLIKTRGQQVTLSCSPISGHRSVSWYQQTPGQGLQFLFEYFSETQRNKGNFPGRFSGRQFSNSRSEMNVSTLELGDSALYLCASSLGAGLLGGYTFGSGTRLTVV.

CDR3 nucleotide sequence: TGCGCCAGCAGCCAACGATGGCAGGGACAAACTGAAGCTTTCTTT. Translation: CASSQRWQGQTEAFF. The rearrangement uses TRBV4-3 and TRBJ1-1; a weak D match, TRBD1 (6 bases). CDR3 size: 15 residues. V was shortened by 2 bases and J by 5 bases, with 15 bases between the two germline ends. Germline assignment: CDR1 LGHNA and CDR2 YSLEER.

The chain combines TRBV28 with TRBJ1-2; 9 nucleotides agree with TRBD1. Trimming removed 6 bases from V and 3 bases from J; junction bases left unmatched: 2. Germline values: CDR1 MDHEN, CDR2 SYDVKM. The CDR3 runs to 13 residues. CDR3 in DNA: TGTGCCAGCAGAACAGGGGGCGACTATGGCTACACCTTC. As protein: CASRTGGDYGYTF.

The chain employs TRBV27 and TRBJ2-1, with D possibly TRBD1 on 6 matching bases. The germline gives CDR1 MNHEY, CDR2 SMNVEV (reference sequence). The germline V and J ends were trimmed by 5 bases and 6 bases, with 11 bases remaining between them. The CDR3 is made up of 13 amino acids. The CDR3 nucleotides are TGTGCCAGCAGTGATCACAGGGTCAATGAGCAGTTCTTC. This encodes CASSDHRVNEQFF.

With respect to this clone: The sample carries other DNA sequences with the same CDR3. This CDR3 is CASSRTGGGENTEAFF. CDR3 DNA: TGTGCCAGCAGCCGAACGGGGGGGGGTGAGAACACTGAAGCTTTCTTT. The chain employs TRBV9 and TRBJ1-1, with a weak D call TRBD1 (5 bases). Germline V gene lookup returns CDR1 SGDLS and CDR2 YYNGEE. V lost 4 bases and J lost 1, with 17 bases in between. The CDR3 loop spans 16 amino acids.

The rearrangement links TRBV7-6 to TRBJ2-2; 10 bases match TRBD2. Germline V gives CDR1 SGHVS, CDR2 FNYEAQ. This CDR3 contains 20 residues. The V and J ends lost 2 bases and 1 base, in that order; junction bases with no gene match: 13. The DNA for the CDR3 is TGTGCCAGCAGCTTAAGCCCTAGCGGGAGAATCGGAGGGAACACCGGGGAGCTGTTTTTT. This sequence encodes CASSLSPSGRIGGNTGELFF.